What follows are 3 T cell receptor beta chains derived from one specimen sequenced in a study of cytomegalovirus exposure and HLA in healthy donors. Use of 60 Vbeta and 13 Jbeta primers characterized the PCR. TCRdb's copy holds only in-frame clones and misses some; the assay was immunoSEQ multiplex PCR. The sample shows 130,000 or so clones, around 77% of them seen only once. Sequencing used PBMCs. Receptors were obtained from a woman aged 55-69 years in good health and CMV-seronegative.

This clone was seen a handful of times. J is TRBJ2-2 and V is TRBV7-9, with D possibly matching TRBD2 (5 bases). Germline V gene sequence: CDR1 SEHNR, CDR2 FQNEAQ (reference sequence). The CDR3 contains 13 residues. The V end was cut by 5 bases, the J end by 4 bases, with 8 bases between. The CDR3 here is CASSPRGTGELFF. DNA of the CDR3: TGTGCCAGCAGCCCTCGGGGCACCGGGGAGCTGTTTTTT.

V and J are TRBV6-5 and TRBJ2-1, with TRBD1 identical over 10 bases. Germline CDR1 MNHEY, CDR2 SVGAGI. The trim removed 6 bases at V and 7 bases at J, leaving 9 bases unmatched. The CDR3 length is 15 residues. CDR3 sequence: CASSRDRGGGNEQFF. In nucleotides, the CDR3 is TGTGCCAGCAGCCGGGACAGGGGCGGTGGAAATGAGCAGTTCTTC.

In this sample, this clone turned up a few times. This rearrangement joins TRBV5-1 to TRBJ2-7; a weak D match, TRBD2 (6 bases). The V and J ends lost 6 bases and 2 bases respectively, with 12 bases between them. Per the germline V gene, CDR1 is SGHRS and CDR2 is YFSETQ. The CDR3 contains 13 residues. DNA for the CDR3: TGCGCCAGCAACTCGGGAGAGGCCTACGAGCAGTACTTC. Translating it yields CASNSGEAYEQYF.